This is a list of T cell receptor beta chains from one sample in a study of shared clonotypes between healthy human individuals. The method was immunoSEQ multiplex PCR; TCRdb's version includes in-frame clones alone and lacks a portion of them. The sample comprises about 2 million clones, roughly 94% of which are singletons, and 0.85% to 1.2% rests with the top ten. The specimen sequenced was naive CD8+ T cells sorted from blood. The source of these receptors is a man aged 18 to 29 in good health. CDR3s include the opening cysteine and the closing phenylalanine or tryptophan. The D gene is left open where the match is weak. Some rows have no size entry. The others give once, few or many, or a class for an expanded clone.

j_gene,abundance,v_gene,d_gene,CDR3aa,CDR3nt
TRBJ2-4,-,TRBV6-5,TRBD1,CASSNGQGVNIQYF,TGTGCCAGCAGTAACGGACAGGGCGTAAACATTCAGTACTTC
TRBJ2-1,-,TRBV5-1,-,CASSSRGGSYNEQFF,TGCGCCAGCAGCTCCAGGGGAGGGTCCTACAATGAGCAGTTCTTC
TRBJ1-5,-,TRBV5-8,-,CASSSELYSNQPQHF,TGTGCCAGCAGCTCAGAGTTATATAGCAATCAGCCCCAGCATTTT
TRBJ2-1,-,TRBV4-3,TRBD1,CASSHGTGNNEQFF,TGCGCCAGCAGCCATGGGACAGGGAACAATGAGCAGTTCTTC
TRBJ2-3,-,TRBV7-2,TRBD2,CASSLVAGGSTDTQYF,TGTGCCAGCAGCTTAGTTGCCGGGGGGAGCACAGATACGCAGTATTTT
TRBJ2-3,once,TRBV4-1,TRBD2,CASSFSPGLATDTQYF,TGCGCCAGCAGCTTTAGTCCGGGACTAGCAACAGATACGCAGTATTTT
TRBJ1-1,-,TRBV2,-,CASSEIAPGVAEGHTEAFF,TGTGCCAGCAGTGAAATTGCACCAGGAGTAGCCGAGGGACACACTGAAGCTTTCTTT
TRBJ1-4,-,TRBV10-3,TRBD1,CAISAEGAGTNEKLFF,TGTGCCATCAGTGCGGAGGGGGCAGGAACTAATGAAAAACTGTTTTTT
TRBJ2-1,-,TRBV27,-,CASSLFVGYDNEQFF,TGTGCCAGCAGTTTATTTGTCGGCTATGACAATGAGCAGTTCTTC
TRBJ2-1,-,TRBV5-1,TRBD2,CASSLPAGLDEQFF,TGCGCCAGCAGCCTCCCAGCGGGGCTCGATGAGCAGTTCTTC
TRBJ2-7,-,TRBV7-9,-,CASSGGPGTGDYEQYF,TGTGCCAGCAGCGGGGGGCCCGGGACTGGAGACTACGAGCAGTACTTC
TRBJ1-3,-,TRBV6-1,-,CASSAQASGNTIYF,TGTGCCAGCAGTGCACAAGCCTCTGGAAACACCATATATTTT
TRBJ1-2,-,TRBV7-9,-,CASSLDNYGYTF,TGTGCCAGCAGCTTAGACAACTATGGCTACACCTTC
TRBJ2-3,-,TRBV2,TRBD2,CASSEELAGLTSTDTQYF,TGTGCCAGCAGTGAAGAGCTAGCGGGGCTTACTAGCACAGATACGCAGTATTTT
TRBJ2-5,-,TRBV2,-,CASSESGPRETQYF,TGTGCCAGCAGTGAATCGGGACCTAGAGAGACCCAGTACTTC
TRBJ1-1,-,TRBV9,-,CASSVGDYTEAFF,TGTGCCAGCAGCGTCGGGGATTACACTGAAGCTTTCTTT
TRBJ1-2,-,TRBV2,-,CASSEGRGTDGYTF,TGTGCCAGCAGTGAGGGCAGGGGTACGGATGGCTACACCTTC
TRBJ2-2,-,TRBV27,-,CASSPGQNTGELFF,TGTGCCAGCAGCCCCGGACAGAACACCGGGGAGCTGTTTTTT
TRBJ2-7,once,TRBV4-3,TRBD2,CASSQDEVAGDGLTYEQYF,TGCGCCAGCAGCCAAGATGAGGTAGCGGGAGATGGGCTTACCTACGAGCAGTACTTC
TRBJ1-1,-,TRBV4-2,-,CASSQLRESGNTEAFF,TGTGCCAGCAGCCAACTCAGGGAGTCGGGCAACACTGAAGCTTTCTTT
TRBJ1-1,-,TRBV7-9,-,CASSLRGFVNTEAFF,TGTGCCAGCAGCTTAAGGGGTTTCGTGAACACTGAAGCTTTCTTT
TRBJ1-1,-,TRBV15,TRBD1,CATSPRQGRGTEAFF,TGTGCCACCAGTCCTCGACAGGGGCGGGGAACTGAAGCTTTCTTT
TRBJ2-3,-,TRBV9,TRBD2,CASSPGGEVADTQYF,TGTGCCAGCAGCCCGGGAGGGGAGGTGGCAGATACGCAGTATTTT
TRBJ2-1,-,TRBV9,TRBD1,CASSPLQGAYNEQFF,TGTGCCAGCAGCCCCCTTCAGGGGGCTTACAATGAGCAGTTCTTC
TRBJ2-7,-,TRBV7-6,TRBD1,CASSPGQGDYEQYF,TGTGCCAGCAGCCCAGGACAGGGGGACTACGAGCAGTACTTC
TRBJ1-5,-,TRBV6-6,-,CASSGVETGDQPQHF,TGTGCCAGCAGTGGAGTCGAGACGGGTGATCAGCCCCAGCATTTT
TRBJ2-7,-,TRBV11-2,-,CASSLVAVTEYEQYF,TGTGCCAGCAGCTTAGTCGCCGTGACCGAGTACGAGCAGTACTTC
TRBJ1-1,-,TRBV6-5,-,CASTGGFGAFF,TGTGCCAGCACCGGCGGGTTCGGCGCTTTCTTT
TRBJ1-2,-,TRBV7-9,TRBD1,CASSHGTVYGYTF,TGTGCCAGCAGCCACGGGACAGTCTATGGCTACACCTTC
TRBJ2-7,-,TRBV5-6,-,CASSPTGSSEQYF,TGTGCCAGCAGCCCAACCGGGTCCTCGGAGCAGTACTTC
TRBJ2-6,-,TRBV4-3,-,CASSQMRTAIRPGANVLTF,TGCGCCAGCAGCCAAATGAGGACAGCTATCCGCCCTGGGGCCAACGTCCTGACTTTC
TRBJ2-7,-,TRBV5-4,TRBD2,CASAGLKNAGGNYEQYF,TGTGCCAGCGCGGGTTTAAAAAACGCGGGAGGAAACTACGAGCAGTACTTC
TRBJ2-3,-,TRBV30,-,CAWSVSGAGDTQYF,TGTGCCTGGAGTGTATCGGGGGCCGGAGATACGCAGTATTTT
TRBJ2-3,-,TRBV9,-,CASSSGTSTDTQYF,TGTGCCAGCAGCTCCGGGACTAGCACAGATACGCAGTATTTT
TRBJ2-7,-,TRBV5-1,TRBD1,CASSPSPGQGSYEQYF,TGCGCCAGCAGCCCCTCACCGGGACAGGGCTCCTACGAGCAGTACTTC
TRBJ2-1,few,TRBV6-5,-,CASSYFGEQFF,TGTGCCAGCAGTTATTTTGGTGAGCAGTTCTTC
TRBJ2-2,few,TRBV2,-,CASSEAFGTRYTGELFF,TGTGCCAGCAGTGAAGCGTTCGGGACCCGATACACCGGGGAGCTGTTTTTT
TRBJ2-3,-,TRBV7-9,-,CASSLAGLGDTQYF,TGTGCCAGCAGCTTAGCAGGGTTAGGCGATACGCAGTATTTT
TRBJ2-5,-,TRBV13,-,CASSFRGGQETQYF,TGTGCCAGCAGCTTTAGAGGGGGCCAAGAGACCCAGTACTTC
TRBJ2-6,once,TRBV27,-,CASSAQTSGANVLTF,TGTGCCAGCAGTGCTCAGACTTCTGGGGCCAACGTCCTGACTTTC
TRBJ1-1,-,TRBV7-9,-,CASSLAGTSIMNTEAFF,TGTGCCAGCAGCCTCGCCGGGACAAGCATAATGAACACTGAAGCTTTCTTT
TRBJ2-7,-,TRBV5-6,-,CASSQPGQEQYF,TGTGCCAGCAGCCAACCAGGGCAAGAGCAGTACTTC
TRBJ2-1,-,TRBV7-9,-,CASSIYNEQFF,TGTGCCAGCTCTATATACAATGAGCAGTTCTTC
TRBJ1-5,-,TRBV27,TRBD1,CASGTGGQSQPQHF,TGTGCCAGCGGCACAGGGGGCCAGAGTCAGCCCCAGCATTTT
TRBJ1-2,-,TRBV4-1,-,CASSQEGGLGGYTF,TGCGCCAGCAGCCAAGAGGGGGGATTGGGTGGCTACACCTTC
TRBJ2-3,-,TRBV6-1,-,CASSKWRGTDTQYF,TGTGCCAGCAGTAAGTGGAGAGGCACAGATACGCAGTATTTT
TRBJ1-1,-,TRBV5-1,-,CASSLFAGSTEAFF,TGCGCCAGCAGCCTTTTCGCAGGGAGTACTGAAGCTTTCTTT
TRBJ2-1,-,TRBV9,-,CASSVDLSDREQFF,TGTGCCAGCAGCGTAGATCTTAGCGACCGCGAGCAGTTCTTC
TRBJ2-7,-,TRBV4-1,-,CASSQDGGTYEQYF,TGCGCCAGCAGCCAAGATGGGGGAACCTACGAGCAGTACTTC
TRBJ2-5,-,TRBV5-1,TRBD1,CASSLRDRGLETQYF,TGCGCCAGCAGCCTCCGGGACAGGGGGCTAGAGACCCAGTACTTC
TRBJ1-1,-,TRBV7-9,-,CASSSENTEAFF,TGTGCCAGCAGCTCGGAAAACACTGAAGCTTTCTTT
TRBJ1-2,-,TRBV11-3,TRBD1,CASSLDFDRANYGYTF,TGTGCCAGCAGCTTGGACTTCGACAGGGCGAACTATGGCTACACCTTC
TRBJ2-1,-,TRBV18,TRBD2,CASSPQGSGYNEQFF,TGTGCCAGCTCACCACAGGGTAGCGGGTACAATGAGCAGTTCTTC
TRBJ1-1,-,TRBV4-1,-,CASSQVGEDAFF,TGCGCCAGCAGCCAAGTGGGAGAAGACGCTTTCTTT
TRBJ2-2,few,TRBV4-1,-,CASSQGPGYTGELFF,TGCGCCAGCAGCCAAGGCCCGGGGTACACCGGGGAGCTGTTTTTT
TRBJ2-1,-,TRBV4-3,TRBD2,CASSQVPAGGADEQFF,TGCGCCAGCAGCCAAGTGCCAGCGGGGGGGGCCGATGAGCAGTTCTTC
TRBJ1-2,-,TRBV6-5,-,CASSRAGASDYGYTF,TGTGCCAGCAGCCGGGCAGGGGCTTCGGACTATGGCTACACCTTC
TRBJ1-1,-,TRBV27,TRBD1,CASRSITGGHMNTEAFF,TGTGCCAGCAGATCCATCACAGGGGGGCACATGAACACTGAAGCTTTCTTT
TRBJ2-3,-,TRBV4-1,-,CASSQRALADTQYF,TGCGCCAGCAGCCAACGAGCCCTCGCAGATACGCAGTATTTT
TRBJ2-7,-,TRBV7-2,TRBD2,CASSWWEGSGRGGEQYF,TGTGCCAGCAGTTGGTGGGAAGGTAGCGGGAGAGGGGGTGAGCAGTACTTC